The 6 T cell receptor beta chains below were found in one sample sequenced in a study of cytomegalovirus exposure and HLA in healthy donors. Repertoires were generated with immunoSEQ multiplex PCR, while TCRdb's copy carries only in-frame clones and drops some. Of more than 250,000 clones listed, 75% to 90% are singletons. The sequencing sample was made of PBMCs. The receptors come from a woman aged 30 to 39 in good health and CMV-seropositive.

CDR3 coding DNA: TGCAGTGCTAGTGGACCCACTGAAGCTTTCTTT. Translated: CSASGPTEAFF. The chain employs TRBV20-1 and TRBJ1-1; D is ambiguous. CDR1 DFQATT and CDR2 SNEGSKA come from the germline V gene (reference sequence). The V end lost 3 bases, the J end lost 4 bases, and 6 bases lay between the germline ends. This CDR3 has 11 amino acids.

The rearrangement uses TRBV29-1 and TRBJ1-2; D unresolved. Germline V CDR1 and CDR2: SQVTM, ANQGSEA. Trimming took 5 bases from V and 8 from J, leaving 12 bases between them. The CDR3 is 11 residues long. CDR3 nucleotides: TGCAGCGTTATGGGCCCTCGGGGCTACACCTTC. This encodes CSVMGPRGYTF.

V and J are TRBV28 and TRBJ2-1, with D hard to call. Germline CDR1 and CDR2: MDHEN and SYDVKM. With 5 bases removed from V and 12 bases from J, the gap between germline ends came to 14 bases. The CDR3 has 12 amino acids. The CDR3 DNA reads TGTGCCAGCAGTACATCTAGGTGGGGGCAGTTCTTC. This translates into CASSTSRWGQFF. Variable domain in full (rest from reference TRBV28 and TRBJ2-1): DVKVTQSSRYLVKRTGEKVFLECVQDMDHENMFWYRQDPGLGLRLIYFSYDVKMKEKGDIPEGYSVSREKKERFSLILESASTNQTSMYLCASSTSRWGQFFGPGTRLTVL.

This clone is a singleton in its sample. The chain links TRBV6-1 to TRBJ1-2; 7 bases align to TRBD1. Germline assignment: CDR1 MNHNS and CDR2 SASEGT. The CDR3 contains 13 residues. The junction had 5 bases not matched to a gene; V was cut back by 7 bases and J by 3 bases. The CDR3: CASTSGQDYGYTF. The CDR3 nucleotides read TGTGCCAGCACCTCCGGACAGGACTATGGCTACACCTTC.

The chain recombines TRBV27 with TRBJ2-1, with 7 bases that match TRBD2. The CDR3 is 14 residues long. The germline CDR1 and CDR2 sequences are MNHEY and SMNVEV (reference sequence). With V trimmed by 4 bases and J by 5 bases, 5 bases remained unmatched. CDR3 in DNA: TGTGCCAGCAGTTCACGGGAGGCCAACAATGAGCAGTTCTTC. Protein sequence: CASSSREANNEQFF.

This clone was counted once. The V and J genes are TRBV6-5 and TRBJ1-5; D unresolved. V was cut by 6 bases and J by 0 bases, with 12 bases left in between. The CDR3 covers 15 residues. CDR1 and CDR2 from the germline V gene are MNHEY and SVGAGI. The CDR3 region has the DNA TGTGCCAGCAGCAGGACCGTGGATAGCAATCAGCCCCAGCATTTT. It codes for CASSRTVDSNQPQHF.